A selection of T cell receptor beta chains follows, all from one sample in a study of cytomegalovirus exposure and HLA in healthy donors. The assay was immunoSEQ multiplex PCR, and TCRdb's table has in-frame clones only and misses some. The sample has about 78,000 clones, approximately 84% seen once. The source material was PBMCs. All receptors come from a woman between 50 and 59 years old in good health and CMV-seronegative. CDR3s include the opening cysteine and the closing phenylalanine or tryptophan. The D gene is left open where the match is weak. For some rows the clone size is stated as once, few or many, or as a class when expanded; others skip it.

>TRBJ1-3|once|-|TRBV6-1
TGTGCCAGCAGAACAGAAGGAAACACCATATATTTT
CASRTEGNTIYF
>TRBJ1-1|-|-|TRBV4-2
TGTGCCAGCAGCCGGGCCACGCAGGGAACTGAAGCTTTCTTT
CASSRATQGTEAFF
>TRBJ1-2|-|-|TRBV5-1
TGCGCCAGCAGCTTGGACACCCCTAGCTATGGCTACACCTTC
CASSLDTPSYGYTF
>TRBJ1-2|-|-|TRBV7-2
TGTGCCAGCAGCTTAGCGTTTGACAGTTTCTATGGCTACACCTTC
CASSLAFDSFYGYTF
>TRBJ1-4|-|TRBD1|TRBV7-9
TGTGCCAGCAGCTTGGACAGGGGGCCTGAAAAACTGTTTTTT
CASSLDRGPEKLFF
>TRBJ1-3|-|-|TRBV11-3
TGTGCCAGCAGCCCGCTTCAAAGAATAAAGACAGGCATCTCTGGAAACACCATATATTTT
CASSPLQRIKTGISGNTIYF
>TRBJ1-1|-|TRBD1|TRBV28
TGTGCCAGCAGTAACGTCCGGGACAGGGACACTGAAGCTTTCTTT
CASSNVRDRDTEAFF
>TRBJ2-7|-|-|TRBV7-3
TGTGCCAGCAGCCCGCGGGGCGGGACGAACTACGAGCAGTACTTC
CASSPRGGTNYEQYF
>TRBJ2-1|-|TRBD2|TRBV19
TGTGCCAGTAGGCTAGCGGATAACTACAATGAGCAGTTCTTC
CASRLADNYNEQFF
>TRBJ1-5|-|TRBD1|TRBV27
TGTGCCAGCAGTACCTCGACAGGGGCTAGCAATCAGCCCCAGCATTTT
CASSTSTGASNQPQHF
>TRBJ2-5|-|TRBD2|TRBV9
TGTGCCAGCAGCGTAGCAACTAGCGGGGGCCAAGAGACCCAGTACTTC
CASSVATSGGQETQYF
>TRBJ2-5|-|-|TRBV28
TGTGCCAGCGGGGTCCAGGCAAAGTGGGGAGTCCAGTACTTC
CASGVQAKWGVQYF
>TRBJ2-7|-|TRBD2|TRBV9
TGTGCCAGCAGCACTAGCGGGGGGTTGTACGAGCAGTACTTC
CASSTSGGLYEQYF
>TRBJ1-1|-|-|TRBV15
TGTGCCACCAGCAGAGATAATAAGGGGAGGACTGAAGCTTTCTTT
CATSRDNKGRTEAFF
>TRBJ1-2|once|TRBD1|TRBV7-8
TGTGCCAGCAGCTTAGTGTTGGGACAGGGTTCCGGGCCTCACGGCTACACCTTC
CASSLVLGQGSGPHGYTF
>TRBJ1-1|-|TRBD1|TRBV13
TGTGCCAGCAGCTTAGGACGGGACAGGGGGCGGGCTTTCTTT
CASSLGRDRGRAFF
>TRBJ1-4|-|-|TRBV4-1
TGCGCCAGCAGCCAAGAGGAGACTGTAGAAAAACTGTTTTTT
CASSQEETVEKLFF
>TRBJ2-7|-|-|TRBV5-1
TGCGCCAGCAGCTCTGGACAGCGAAACTACGAGCAGTACTTC
CASSSGQRNYEQYF
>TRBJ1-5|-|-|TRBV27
TGTGCCAGCAGTCCCCGGGGGATGGGCAATCAGCCCCAGCATTTT
CASSPRGMGNQPQHF
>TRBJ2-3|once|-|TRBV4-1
TGCGCCAGCAGCCACATTTATAATCGTTATCGGGACTTATCGACAGATACGCAGTATTTT
CASSHIYNRYRDLSTDTQYF
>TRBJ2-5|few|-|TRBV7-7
TGTGCTAGCAGCTTAGAGGGACTCGCCCAAGAGACCCAGTACTTC
CASSLEGLAQETQYF
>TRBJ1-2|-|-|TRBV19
TGTGCCAGTAGTATAGTGCTACAGGATTTTAATGGCTACACCTTC
CASSIVLQDFNGYTF
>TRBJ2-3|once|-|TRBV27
TGTGCCAGCAGTCCCGGATGGGGGGGGGCGATAGATACGCAGTATTTT
CASSPGWGGAIDTQYF
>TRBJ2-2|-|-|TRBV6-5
TGTGCCAGCAGTTACTCCAGTATCACCGGGGAGCTGTTTTTT
CASSYSSITGELFF
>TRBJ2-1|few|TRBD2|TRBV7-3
TGTGCCAGCAGCTTAACGCTAGCGGCTGAGCAGTTCTTC
CASSLTLAAEQFF
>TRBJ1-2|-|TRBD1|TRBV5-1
TGCGCCAGCAGCGGACAGGGTTTGGATGGCTACACCTTC
CASSGQGLDGYTF
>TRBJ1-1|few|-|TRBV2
TGTGCCAGCAGTGACAGGGGAAAAACTGAAGCTTTCTTT
CASSDRGKTEAFF
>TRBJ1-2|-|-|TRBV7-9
TGTGCCAGCAGCTTTGCGGACAGAGGCTACACCTTC
CASSFADRGYTF
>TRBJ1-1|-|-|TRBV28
TGTGCCAGCAGCAGAGAACTAAACACTGAAGCTTTCTTT
CASSRELNTEAFF
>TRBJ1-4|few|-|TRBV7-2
TGTGCCAGCAGCTCCCAAGAAAAACTGTTTTTT
CASSSQEKLFF
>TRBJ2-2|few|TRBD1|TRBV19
TGTGCCAGTAGTTCCTTCGGGACAGGGGATACCGGGGAGCTGTTTTTT
CASSSFGTGDTGELFF
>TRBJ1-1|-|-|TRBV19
TGTGCCAGTAGCCCGACAGCCCTGAACACTGAAGCTTTCTTT
CASSPTALNTEAFF
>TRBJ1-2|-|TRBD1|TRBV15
TGTGCCACCAGCAGAGTGGACAGGGGGCAATATGGCTACACCTTC
CATSRVDRGQYGYTF
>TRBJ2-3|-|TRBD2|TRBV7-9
TGTGCCAGCAGCTTAGCACTTACCGGGACTAGCGGGAGGTCGGATACGCAGTATTTT
CASSLALTGTSGRSDTQYF
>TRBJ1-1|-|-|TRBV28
TGTGCCAGCAGTTATCAATCTGAAGCTTTCTTT
CASSYQSEAFF
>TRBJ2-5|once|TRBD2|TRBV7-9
TGTGCCAGCAGCTCTTTCGGGAGGGAGACCCAGTACTTC
CASSSFGRETQYF
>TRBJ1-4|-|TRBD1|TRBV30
TGTGCCTGGAGTCCACTGGGACAGAGTTATGAAAAACTGTTTTTT
CAWSPLGQSYEKLFF
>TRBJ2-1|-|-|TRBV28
TGTGCCAGCACTAGGACATGGGAGCAGTTCTTC
CASTRTWEQFF
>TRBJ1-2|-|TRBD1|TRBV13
TGTGCCAGCAGCTTCGGACAGGGGGATAACTATGGCTACACCTTC
CASSFGQGDNYGYTF
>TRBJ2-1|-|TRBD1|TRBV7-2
TGTGCCAGCAGCTTCGGGGGACAGGAGCATAAAGAGCAGTTCTTC
CASSFGGQEHKEQFF
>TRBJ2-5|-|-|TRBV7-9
TGTGCCAGCAGTTCCCGGGGGTTTGAAGAGACCCAGTACTTC
CASSSRGFEETQYF
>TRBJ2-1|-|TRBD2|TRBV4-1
TGCGCCAGCAGCCAGAAGGGACTACGTAACGATGAGCAGTTCTTC
CASSQKGLRNDEQFF
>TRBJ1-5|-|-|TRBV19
TGTGCCAGTACCAGATTTGATAGCAATCAGCCCCAGCATTTT
CASTRFDSNQPQHF
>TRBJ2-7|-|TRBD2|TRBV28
TGTGCCAGCAGCCTCACGTCTAGGCTAGCGGGAGGGCTCGCCTACGAGCAGTACTTC
CASSLTSRLAGGLAYEQYF